Below, 3 T cell receptor beta chains from the same sample are listed, as sequenced in a study of neoadjuvant nivolumab and ipilimumab in lung cancer. The protocol was immunoSEQ multiplex PCR, while the TCRdb copy is restricted to in-frame clones and leaves out a portion. Found here are 4,500 or so clones, 81% of them singletons; the top ten hold 4% to 6%. The source was normal lung tissue adjacent to the tumor, collected after neoadjuvant nivolumab, alone or with ipilimumab, at or shortly before surgery. The receptors stem from an adult with non-small cell lung cancer. Some clones in this sample may be carry-over from other donors' samples.

The rearrangement joins TRBV7-8 to TRBJ2-3, with TRBD2 matching 9 bases. Germline assignment: CDR1 SGHVS and CDR2 FQNEAQ. CDR3 length: 19 amino acids. V lost 4 bases and J lost 3; bases outside the gene matches: 17. CDR3 bases: TGTGCCAGCAGCTCGAACAAACGGCTAGAGCGGGGGGATACAGATACGCAGTATTTT. Amino acids: CASSSNKRLERGDTDTQYF.

The gene calls are TRBV7-2 and TRBJ2-2; D is uncertain. Trimming cost V 4 bases and J 2 bases, with 11 bases left between them. This CDR3 contains 15 residues. Germline V gene sequence: CDR1 SGHTA, CDR2 FQGNSA. For the CDR3, the DNA is TGTGCCAGCAGCTATTACGGGCCCAACACCGGGGAGCTGTTTTTT. This translates into CASSYYGPNTGELFF.

The chain joins TRBV5-1 to TRBJ2-1, with D possibly TRBD1 on 5 matching bases. The CDR3 spans 16 residues. Trimming pared 4 bases from V and 0 bases from J, leaving 14 bases between. Germline CDR1 and CDR2: SGHRS and YFSETQ. The DNA of the CDR3 is TGCGCCAGCAGCCTAGAGACAGCGAGCTCCTACAATGAGCAGTTCTTC. Translated, it gives CASSLETASSYNEQFF.